This T cell receptor (beta chain) emerged from a study of shared clonotypes between healthy human individuals. Across the study: Sampling drew on donors who were a couple of women and a few men aged 18 to 49. General study points: Specimens sampled were limited to blood, with tissue repertoires likely differing.

Measured with immunoSEQ multiplex PCR; TCRdb has only the in-frame clones, and not every one. The table lists about 490,000 clones, 70% to 85% of them singletons. As for this clone: Antigen: not known.

Recent vaccinations or acute infections were absent in the healthy HIV-negative adult donors. It was some 96 million PBMCs that unsorted samples used for genomic DNA. CDR3 length: 16 residues. Per the germline V gene, CDR1 is SGHTA and CDR2 is FQGNSA. V lost 0 bases to trimming and J lost 5 bases, with 16 bases between them. The chain couples TRBV7-2 to TRBJ1-2; possible D gene TRBD1, 5 bases. The source material was PBMCs. This TCR derives from a woman aged 40 to 50 in good health. Some clones in this sample may be carry-over from other donors' samples. CDR3 DNA: TGTGCCAGCAGCTTAGCCTACCCCGGAAGGGGATATGGCTACACCTTC. As protein: CASSLAYPGRGYGYTF. Variable domain in full (rest from reference TRBV7-2 and TRBJ1-2): GAGVSQSPSNKVTEKGKDVELRCDPISGHTALYWYRQSLGQGLEFLIYFQGNSAPDKSGLPSDRFSAERTGGSVSTLTIQRTQQEDSAVYLCASSLAYPGRGYGYTFGSGTRLTVV.